These 17 T cell receptor beta chains were sequenced from one sample in a study of cytomegalovirus exposure and HLA in healthy donors. The PCR contained 60 Vbeta and 13 Jbeta primers. The repertoire was sequenced with immunoSEQ multiplex PCR; TCRdb's copy has only in-frame clones and lacks some. The sample holds 25,000 or so clones, roughly 79% seen once. The sample consisted of PBMCs. Receptor source: a male donor in good health and CMV-seronegative.

The rearrangement links TRBV10-2 to TRBJ2-7, with 7 bases matching TRBD1. CDR3 size: 12 residues. Trimming at V came to 11 bases and at J to 3 bases, leaving 7 bases not matched to a gene. Germline lookup yields CDR1 WSHSY and CDR2 SAAADI. CDR3 sequence: CAARRQGYEQYF. CDR3 DNA: TGCGCCGCCCGGAGACAGGGCTACGAGCAGTACTTC.

The chain couples TRBV6-5 to TRBJ2-3; 8 bases fit TRBD2. The germline gives CDR1 MNHEY, CDR2 SVGAGI. The CDR3 is 14 amino acids. Trimming cost V 6 bases and J 0 bases; bases outside gene matches: 2. CDR3 sequence: CASSGLASTDTQYF. The CDR3 region has the DNA TGTGCCAGCAGCGGACTAGCCAGCACAGATACGCAGTATTTT.

This clone has a single count. The chain couples TRBV19 to TRBJ2-7, with unresolved D. With 6 bases removed from V and 9 bases from J, the gap between germline ends came to 18 bases. The germline V gene has CDR1 LNHDA and CDR2 SQIVND (reference sequence). This CDR3 spans 13 amino acids. The CDR3 DNA follows: TGTGCCAGTAGCCCTACCCCCCCGTCGGGGCAGTACTTC. Translating gives CASSPTPPSGQYF.

V and J are TRBV12-5 and TRBJ2-1; TRBD2 matches at 8 bases. With 1 base clipped from V and 4 bases from J, the junction kept 9 bases outside the gene matches. CDR1 and CDR2 (germline): LGHNT, FRNRAP. This CDR3 is 17 amino acids long. For the CDR3, the DNA is TGTGCTAGTGGTTTGGCCTTTAGCGGGATGGGGTACAATGAGCAGTTCTTC. This sequence encodes CASGLAFSGMGYNEQFF. The full variable domain, in which reference TRBV12-5 and TRBJ2-1 provide the parts outside the CDR3, is DARVTQTPRHKVTEMGQEVTMRCQPILGHNTVFWYRQTMMQGLELLAYFRNRAPLDDSGMPKDRFSAEMPDATLATLKIQPSEPRDSAVYFCASGLAFSGMGYNEQFFGPGTRLTVL.

V usage is TRBV7-5 and J usage is TRBJ2-1; TRBD2, the table's D call, was not compared with the DNA. TRBV7-5 has pseudogene status. This CDR3 is 16 amino acids long. Here the CDR3 reads CARSLRAGGPYIEQFF. CDR3 coding DNA: TGTGCCAGAAGCTTGCGAGCGGGAGGGCCCTATATTGAGCAGTTCTTC.

This clone was counted a few times. V gene TRBV10-3 combines with J gene TRBJ2-2, with TRBD1 matching over 8 bases. Germline values: CDR1 ENHRY, CDR2 SYGVKD. This CDR3 is built from 17 residues. With 6 bases clipped from V and 0 bases from J, the junction kept 9 bases outside the gene matches. CDR3 loop: CAISGTTGDSNTGELFF. The CDR3 DNA follows: TGTGCCATCAGCGGAACGACAGGGGACTCGAACACCGGGGAGCTGTTTTTT.

The chain employs TRBV5-8 and TRBJ1-2; maybe TRBD1 (6 bases). Trimming pared 6 bases from V and 3 bases from J, leaving 12 bases between. CDR1 and CDR2 from the germline V gene are SGHTS and YDEGEE. CDR3 size: 13 residues. CDR3 region: CASTPNRDYGYTF. CDR3 nucleotides: TGTGCCAGCACCCCCAACAGGGACTATGGCTACACCTTC.

The genes are TRBV7-2 and TRBJ2-1, with TRBD2 identical over 10 bases. The CDR3 consists of 16 residues. The V segment lost 6 bases and the J segment 5 bases; nucleotides outside the gene matches: 10. Germline lookup yields CDR1 SGHTA and CDR2 FQGNSA. CDR3 sequence (DNA): TGTGCCAGCAGACCCCGGTGGCTAGCGGGGGACAATGAGCAGTTCTTC. It encodes CASRPRWLAGDNEQFF.

The chain's CDR3 is CASSPRTGVDDEQYF. CDR3 coding DNA: TGTGCCAGCAGCCCAAGGACAGGGGTTGACGACGAGCAGTACTTC. This rearrangement joins TRBV13 to TRBJ2-7, with 9 nucleotides matching TRBD1. After removal of 5 bases from V and 5 bases from J, the junction contained 10 bases not matched to a gene. CDR1 is PRHDT, CDR2 FYEKMQ, per germline (reference sequence). The CDR3 spans 15 residues. The full variable domain, completed using reference TRBV13 and TRBJ2-7, is AAGVIQSPRHLIKEKRETATLKCYPIPRHDTVYWYQQGPGQDPQFLISFYEKMQSDKGSIPDRFSAQQFSDYHSELNMSSLELGDSALYFCASSPRTGVDDEQYFGPGTRLTVT.

V usage is TRBV19 and J usage is TRBJ2-5; D not resolved. The CDR3 runs 14 residues. V lost 4 bases to trimming and J lost 5 bases, with 14 bases between them. CDR1 LNHDA and CDR2 SQIVND come from the germline V gene (reference sequence). CDR3 in DNA: TGTGCCAGTAGTAAAGCGCAGTTATGGGAGACCCAGTACTTC. It specifies CASSKAQLWETQYF.

The chain couples TRBV7-9 to TRBJ2-7, with a possible D match to TRBD2 (6 bases). The CDR3 length is 14 residues. Germline V gene lookup returns CDR1 SEHNR and CDR2 FQNEAQ (reference sequence). Between the trimmed V and J ends, which lost 3 bases and 4 bases, there was a span of 13 bases. This chain's CDR3 is CASSLTGAGYEQYF. The CDR3 bases are TGTGCCAGCAGCTTGACGGGAGCAGGGTACGAGCAGTACTTC. Combining the CDR3 with reference TRBV7-9 and TRBJ2-7 gives the whole variable domain DTGVSQNPRHKITKRGQNVTFRCDPISEHNRLYWYRQTLGQGPEFLTYFQNEAQLEKSRLLSDRFSAERPKGSFSTLEIQRTEQGDSAMYLCASSLTGAGYEQYFGPGTRLTVT.

On this clone: The same CDR3 also results from other DNA sequences found in this sample. The chain uses TRBV18 and TRBJ1-2; 8 bases fit TRBD1. The CDR3 is made up of 14 amino acids. CDR1 is KGHSH and CDR2 is LQKENI in the germline V gene. Trimming removed 5 bases from V and 5 bases from J; junction bases left unmatched: 7. The CDR3 here is CASSFAGQAYGYTF. DNA for the CDR3: TGTGCCAGCTCATTCGCGGGACAGGCTTATGGCTACACCTTC.

The chain joins TRBV15 to TRBJ1-1; TRBD1 might be the D (5 bases). CDR3 length equals 13 residues. CDR1 and CDR2 from the germline V gene are LNHNV and YYDKDF (reference sequence). The germline V and J ends were trimmed by 4 bases and 9 bases, with 15 bases remaining between them. The CDR3 DNA sequence: TGTGCCACCAGCACCCAAAGACAGACCCAAGCTTTCTTT. Protein sequence: CATSTQRQTQAFF.

This clone is medium-sized. V and J are TRBV6-4 and TRBJ2-1; 13 bases line up with TRBD2. The CDR3 sequence is 15 residues long. Unmatched junction bases numbered 0, after V lost 0 bases and J lost 7 bases. The germline gives CDR1 MRHNA, CDR2 SNTAGT. The CDR3 sequence: CASSDSLAGGNEQFF. The DNA of the CDR3 is TGTGCCAGCAGTGACTCACTAGCGGGAGGGAATGAGCAGTTCTTC.

The chain has TRBV19 and TRBJ2-7; TRBD2 matches at 10 bases. After removal of 0 bases from V and 6 bases from J, the junction contained 8 bases not matched to a gene. From germline, CDR1 is LNHDA and CDR2 SQIVND (reference sequence). The CDR3 covers 16 residues. The CDR3 sequence is CASSIDPSGSFSEQYF. The DNA for the CDR3 is TGTGCCAGTAGTATAGATCCTAGCGGGAGTTTCAGCGAGCAGTACTTC.

This chain joins TRBV7-6 and TRBJ2-1; TRBD2 is a possible D gene (6 bases). The V end lost 1 base, the J end lost 0 bases, and 13 bases lay between the germline ends. This CDR3 contains 17 residues. CDR1 is SGHVS, CDR2 FNYEAQ, per germline. Here the CDR3 reads CASSLGGAGDSYNEQFF. The CDR3 DNA sequence: TGTGCCAGCAGCTTAGGTGGAGCGGGTGACTCCTACAATGAGCAGTTCTTC.

V and J are TRBV7-6 and TRBJ2-1, with TRBD2 identical over 7 bases. The CDR3 has 18 amino acids. Germline-derived CDR1 and CDR2 are SGHVS and FNYEAQ. Trimming at V came to 1 base and at J to 9 bases, leaving 18 bases not matched to a gene. CDR3 nucleotides: TGTGCCAGCAGCTTAGTAGCCAGCGGGACTTTCCCCTTAGGTGAGCAGTTCTTC. Translated: CASSLVASGTFPLGEQFF. The complete variable domain, with remaining parts taken from reference TRBV7-6 and TRBJ2-1, reads GAGVSQSPRYKVTKRGQDVALRCDPISGHVSLYWYRQALGQGPEFLTYFNYEAQQDKSGLPNDRFSAERPEGSISTLTIQRTEQRDSAMYRCASSLVASGTFPLGEQFFGPGTRLTVL.